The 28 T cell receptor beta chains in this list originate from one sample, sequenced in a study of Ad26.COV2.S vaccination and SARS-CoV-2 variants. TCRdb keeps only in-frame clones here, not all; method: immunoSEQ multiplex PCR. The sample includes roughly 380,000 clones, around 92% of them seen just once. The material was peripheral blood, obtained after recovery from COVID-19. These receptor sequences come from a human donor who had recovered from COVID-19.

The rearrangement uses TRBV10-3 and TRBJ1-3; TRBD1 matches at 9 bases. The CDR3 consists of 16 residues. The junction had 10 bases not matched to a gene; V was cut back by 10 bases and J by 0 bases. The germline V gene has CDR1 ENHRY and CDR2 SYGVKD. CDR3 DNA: TGTGCCACCTCGGGACAGGGATCTTTCTCTGGAAACACCATATATTTT. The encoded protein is CATSGQGSFSGNTIYF.

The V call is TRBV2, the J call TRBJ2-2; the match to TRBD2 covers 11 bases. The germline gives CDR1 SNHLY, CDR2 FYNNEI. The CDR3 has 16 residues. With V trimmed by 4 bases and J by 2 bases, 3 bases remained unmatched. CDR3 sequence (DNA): TGTGCCAGCAGTGCCCTAGCGGGGGGCAACACCGGGGAGCTGTTTTTT. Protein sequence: CASSALAGGNTGELFF.

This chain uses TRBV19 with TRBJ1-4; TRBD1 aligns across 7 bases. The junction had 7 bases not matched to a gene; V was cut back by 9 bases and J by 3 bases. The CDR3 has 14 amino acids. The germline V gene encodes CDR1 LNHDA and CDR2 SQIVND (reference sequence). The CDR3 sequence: CASLDRAANEKLFF. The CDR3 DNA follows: TGTGCCAGCCTAGACAGGGCGGCTAATGAAAAACTGTTTTTT.

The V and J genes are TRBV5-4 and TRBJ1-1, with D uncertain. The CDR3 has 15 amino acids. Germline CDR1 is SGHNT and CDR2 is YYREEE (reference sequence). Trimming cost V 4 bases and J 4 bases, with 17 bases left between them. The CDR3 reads CASSPQRGGGTEAFF. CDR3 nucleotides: TGTGCCAGCAGCCCACAACGGGGTGGCGGCACTGAAGCTTTCTTT.

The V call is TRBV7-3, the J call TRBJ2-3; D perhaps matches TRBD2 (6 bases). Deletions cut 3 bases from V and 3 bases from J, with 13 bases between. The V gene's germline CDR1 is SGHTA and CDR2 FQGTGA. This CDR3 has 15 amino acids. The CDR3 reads CASSLGRAGTDTQYF. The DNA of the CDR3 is TGTGCCAGCAGCTTGGGCAGGGCGGGGACAGATACGCAGTATTTT.

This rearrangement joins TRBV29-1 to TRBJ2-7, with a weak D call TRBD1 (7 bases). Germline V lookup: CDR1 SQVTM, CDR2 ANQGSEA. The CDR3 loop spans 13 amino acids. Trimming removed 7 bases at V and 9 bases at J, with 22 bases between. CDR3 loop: CSAGGQGERGQYF. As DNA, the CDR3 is TGCAGCGCCGGAGGGCAGGGGGAGAGGGGGCAGTACTTC.

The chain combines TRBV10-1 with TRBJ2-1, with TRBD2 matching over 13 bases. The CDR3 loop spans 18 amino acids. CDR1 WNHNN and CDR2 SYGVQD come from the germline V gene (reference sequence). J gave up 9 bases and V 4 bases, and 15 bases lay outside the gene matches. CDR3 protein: CASSGSGNPGTSGAEQFF. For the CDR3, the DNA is TGCGCCAGCAGTGGGTCCGGTAACCCCGGGACTAGCGGGGCTGAGCAGTTCTTC.

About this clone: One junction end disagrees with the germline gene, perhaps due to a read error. This CDR3 is CASSYPVLRIGSNAGELFF. The CDR3 DNA is TGTGCCAGCAGTTACCCCGTGCTGCGTATCGGATCGAACGCCGGGGAGCTGTTTTTT. The chain links TRBV6-2 or TRBV6-3 to TRBJ2-2, with D uncertain. The germline CDR1 and CDR2 sequences are MNHEY and SVGEGT. The CDR3 totals 19 residues.

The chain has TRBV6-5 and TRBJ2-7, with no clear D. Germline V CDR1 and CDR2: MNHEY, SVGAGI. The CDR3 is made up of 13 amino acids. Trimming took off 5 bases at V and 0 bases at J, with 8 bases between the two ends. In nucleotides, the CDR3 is TGTGCCAGCAGTATGGTGCTCTCCTACGAGCAGTACTTC. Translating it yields CASSMVLSYEQYF.

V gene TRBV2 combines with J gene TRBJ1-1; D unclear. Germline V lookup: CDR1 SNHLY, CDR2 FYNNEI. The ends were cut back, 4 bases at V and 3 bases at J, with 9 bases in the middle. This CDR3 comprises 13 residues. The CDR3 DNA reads TGTGCCAGCAGTGCCGGACCCTACACTGAAGCTTTCTTT. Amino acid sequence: CASSAGPYTEAFF.

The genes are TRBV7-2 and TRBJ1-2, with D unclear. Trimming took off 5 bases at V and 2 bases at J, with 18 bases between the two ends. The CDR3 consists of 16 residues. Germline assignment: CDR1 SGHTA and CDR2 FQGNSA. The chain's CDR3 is CASSNQRTLPNYGYTF. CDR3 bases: TGTGCCAGCAGCAATCAGCGAACCTTACCCAACTATGGCTACACCTTC.

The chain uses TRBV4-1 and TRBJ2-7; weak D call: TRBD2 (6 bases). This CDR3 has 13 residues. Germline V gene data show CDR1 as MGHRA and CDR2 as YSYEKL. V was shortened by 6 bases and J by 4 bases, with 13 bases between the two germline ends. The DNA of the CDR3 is TGCGCCAGCAGAGGCCTCGGGGGTTACGAGCAGTACTTC. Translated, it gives CASRGLGGYEQYF.

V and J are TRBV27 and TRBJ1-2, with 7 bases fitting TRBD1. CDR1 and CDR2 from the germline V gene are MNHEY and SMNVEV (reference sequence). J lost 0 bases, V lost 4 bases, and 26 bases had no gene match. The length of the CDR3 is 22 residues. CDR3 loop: CASSSYILLGPQGDLPNYGYTF. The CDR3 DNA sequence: TGTGCCAGCAGTTCCTACATTTTATTGGGCCCCCAGGGGGACCTCCCTAACTATGGCTACACCTTC.

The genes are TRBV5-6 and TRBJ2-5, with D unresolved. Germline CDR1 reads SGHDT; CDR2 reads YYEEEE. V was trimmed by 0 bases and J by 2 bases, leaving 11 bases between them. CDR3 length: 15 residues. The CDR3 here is CASSLGFGLQETQYF. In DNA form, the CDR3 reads TGTGCCAGCAGCTTGGGATTTGGCCTACAAGAGACCCAGTACTTC.

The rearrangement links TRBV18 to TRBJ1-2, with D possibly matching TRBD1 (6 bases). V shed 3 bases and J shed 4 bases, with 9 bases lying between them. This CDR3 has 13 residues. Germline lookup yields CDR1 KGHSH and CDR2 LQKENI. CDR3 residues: CASSPNRAYGYTF. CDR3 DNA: TGTGCCAGCTCACCCAACAGGGCCTATGGCTACACCTTC.

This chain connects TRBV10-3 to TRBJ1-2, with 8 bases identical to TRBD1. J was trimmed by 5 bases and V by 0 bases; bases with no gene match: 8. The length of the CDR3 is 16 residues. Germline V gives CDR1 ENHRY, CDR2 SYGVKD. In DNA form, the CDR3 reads TGTGCCATCAGTGAGTCGAGGGCAGGGGGCGTTTATGGCTACACCTTC. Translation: CAISESRAGGVYGYTF.

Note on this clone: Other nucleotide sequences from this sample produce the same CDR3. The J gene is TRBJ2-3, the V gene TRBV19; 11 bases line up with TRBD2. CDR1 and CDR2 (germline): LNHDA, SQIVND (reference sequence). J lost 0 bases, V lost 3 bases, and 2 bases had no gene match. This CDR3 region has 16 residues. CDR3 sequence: CASSILAGGSTDTQYF. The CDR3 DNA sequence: TGTGCCAGTAGTATTCTAGCGGGGGGAAGCACAGATACGCAGTATTTT.

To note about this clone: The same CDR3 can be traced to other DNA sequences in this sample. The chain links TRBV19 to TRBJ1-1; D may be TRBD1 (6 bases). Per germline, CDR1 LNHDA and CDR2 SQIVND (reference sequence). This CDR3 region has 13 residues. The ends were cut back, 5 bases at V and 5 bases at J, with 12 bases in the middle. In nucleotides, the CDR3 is TGTGCCAGTAGTGAGGGGGGAGGGACTGAAGCTTTCTTT. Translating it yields CASSEGGGTEAFF.

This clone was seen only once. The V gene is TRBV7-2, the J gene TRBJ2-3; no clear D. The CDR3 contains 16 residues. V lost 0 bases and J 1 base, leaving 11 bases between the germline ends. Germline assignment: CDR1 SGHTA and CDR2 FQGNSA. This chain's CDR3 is CASSLAIGSGTDTQYF. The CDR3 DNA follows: TGTGCCAGCAGCTTAGCGATTGGCAGTGGCACAGATACGCAGTATTTT.

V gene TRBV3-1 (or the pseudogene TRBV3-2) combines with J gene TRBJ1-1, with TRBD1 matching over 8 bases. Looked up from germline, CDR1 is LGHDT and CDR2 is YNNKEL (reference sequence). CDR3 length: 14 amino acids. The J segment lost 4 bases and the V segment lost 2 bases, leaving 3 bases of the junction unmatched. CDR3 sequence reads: CASSQPGQGTEAFF. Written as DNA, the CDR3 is TGTGCCAGCAGCCAACCCGGACAGGGCACTGAAGCTTTCTTT.

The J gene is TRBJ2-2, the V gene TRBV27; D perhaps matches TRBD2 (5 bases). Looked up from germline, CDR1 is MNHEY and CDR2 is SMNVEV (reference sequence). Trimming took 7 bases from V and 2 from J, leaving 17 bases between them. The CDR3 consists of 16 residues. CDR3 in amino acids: CASKPPGLVNTGELFF. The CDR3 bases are TGTGCCAGCAAACCCCCCGGACTCGTAAACACCGGGGAGCTGTTTTTT.

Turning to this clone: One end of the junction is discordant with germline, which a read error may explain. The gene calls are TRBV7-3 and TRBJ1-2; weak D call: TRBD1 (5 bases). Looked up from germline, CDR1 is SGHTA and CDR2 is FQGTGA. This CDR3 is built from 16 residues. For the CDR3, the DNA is TGTGCCAACAGCTCCGGTGGGCAGGGACCTAACTATGGCTACACCTTC. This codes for CANSSGGQGPNYGYTF.

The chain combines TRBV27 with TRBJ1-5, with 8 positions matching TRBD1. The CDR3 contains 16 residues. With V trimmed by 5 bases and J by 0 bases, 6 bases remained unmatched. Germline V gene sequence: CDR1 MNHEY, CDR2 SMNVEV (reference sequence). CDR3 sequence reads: CASSRIGQGSNQPQHF. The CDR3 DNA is TGTGCCAGCAGTCGTATTGGACAGGGTAGCAATCAGCCCCAGCATTTT.

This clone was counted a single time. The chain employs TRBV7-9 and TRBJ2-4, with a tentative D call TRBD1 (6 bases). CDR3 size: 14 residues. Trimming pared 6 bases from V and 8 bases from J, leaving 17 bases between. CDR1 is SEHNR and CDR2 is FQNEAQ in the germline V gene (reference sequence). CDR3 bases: TGTGCCAGCAGTCGAAGACAGGCTGAGGACATTCAGTACTTC. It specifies CASSRRQAEDIQYF.

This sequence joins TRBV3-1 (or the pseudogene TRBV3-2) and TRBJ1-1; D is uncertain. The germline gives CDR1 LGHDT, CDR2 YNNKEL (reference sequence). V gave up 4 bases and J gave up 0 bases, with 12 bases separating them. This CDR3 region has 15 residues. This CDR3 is CASSPGGRLNTEAFF. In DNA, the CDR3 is TGTGCCAGCAGCCCAGGAGGCAGACTGAACACTGAAGCTTTCTTT.

As DNA, the CDR3 is TGCGCCAGCAGCCGACAGGGAGAGGGTGTGATGGGAGAAGCTTTCTTT. Protein product: CASSRQGEGVMGEAFF. V gene TRBV5-1 combines with J gene TRBJ1-1; 7 bases match TRBD1. The CDR3 spans 16 residues. The J segment lost 8 bases and the V segment lost 4 bases, leaving 17 bases of the junction unmatched. Germline CDR1 and CDR2: SGHRS and YFSETQ.

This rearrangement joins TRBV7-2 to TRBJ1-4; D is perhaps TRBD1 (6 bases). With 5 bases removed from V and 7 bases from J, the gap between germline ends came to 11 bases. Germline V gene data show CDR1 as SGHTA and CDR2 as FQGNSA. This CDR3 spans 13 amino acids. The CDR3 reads CASSLDRREKLFF. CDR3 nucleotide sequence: TGTGCCAGCAGCCTGGACAGACGTGAAAAACTGTTTTTT.

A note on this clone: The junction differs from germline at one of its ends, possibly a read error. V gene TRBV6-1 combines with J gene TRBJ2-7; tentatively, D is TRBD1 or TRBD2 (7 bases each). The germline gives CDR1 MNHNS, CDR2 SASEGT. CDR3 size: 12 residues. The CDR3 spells CASSERLAGGVF. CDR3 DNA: TGTGCCAGCAGTGAAAGGCTGGCAGGGGGGGTTTTC.